The T cell receptor beta chain described here comes from a study of brain T cells in children with intractable seizures (dated by TCRdb to the early 2020s). Broadly, across the study: Resected brain tissue from about 50 pediatric epilepsy surgery cases was initially screened for immune gene transcripts with a NanoString immunology panel. Of the approximately 12 selected surgery cases, pre-surgery blood was also sequenced for eight, so four had brain tissue only. Overall results and qualifications from the work: Top 50 brain clonotypes included public and private clones; each case's most abundant public CDR3 closely resembled known HCMV, EBV or influenza A epitope-specific CDR3s. Sequencing depth differed between pre- and post-surgery blood, so clones missing from the pre-surgery sample may reflect undersampling. Viral specificity was inferred only from CDR3 sequence similarity, and patients' HCMV serostatus was unknown.

The immunoSEQ assay was applied to genomic DNA to generate the TCR beta chain sequences. In the original analysis: CDR3 sequences that did not begin with the conserved framework cysteine at position 104 were removed manually. To get clonality, the normalized Shannon's Diversity Index was subtracted from one, giving values from 0 (maximal diversity) to 1 (oligoclonal). Chi-squared comparison-of-proportions tests were used to check whether the frequency of the same CDR3 differed between samples, for example brain versus blood. Public clonotypes were identified by searching immuneACCESS, and similarity to known antiviral clonotypes was assessed with the VDJdb browser. TCRdb obtained this table from immuneACCESS and retained in-frame rearrangements with V and J assigned. These tables miss some clones; where compared with another copy, unresolved V genes account for less than half of the shortfall, and the remainder is unexplained. V and J calls and clone size are copied from that table; D and trimming were computed from the DNA. Present in this sample are about 8,000 clones, about 73% of which were seen just once. Of the sample, around 8.3% is held by the ten largest clones.

The meaning of the sample's time point label: resected brain tissue, or blood drawn just prior to surgery. The surgery cases showing the highest brain T cell transcript signatures were chosen for TCR beta chain sequencing of brain tissue and, when available, of blood. Before surgery, the patients had been given at least one anti-epileptic drug. The TCR-sequenced patients were children whose drug-resistant epilepsy was caused by tuberous sclerosis complex, focal cortical dysplasia, Rasmussen encephalitis or hemimegalencephaly. The brain samples were frozen blocks of fresh involved tissue resected during epilepsy surgery. The Monarch genomic DNA purification kit was used to extract bulk genomic DNA from unsorted brain tissue and whole blood. In regard to this clone: No antigen is known for it. There are no base qualities to consult, and no much larger clone falls within one base. This sample also contains other DNA sequences that code for the same CDR3.

The CDR3 measures 13 amino acids from cysteine to phenylalanine. Only the CDR3 DNA is retained, 39 bases long and in frame from the first base. Trimming takes 5 bases off V and 4 bases off J; junction bases not matched to a gene: 4. Sequences LNHDA (CDR1) and SQIVND (CDR2) are obtained from the germline V gene (reference sequence). This clonotype was sampled from a boy under two years old with tuberous sclerosis and intractable seizures. The chain uses TRBV19 and TRBJ2-7; 8 middle bases align to TRBD1. Sequenced material: resected brain tissue, taken at surgery. The sequence in DNA is TGTGCCAGTAGTGGGACAGGATATTACGAGCAGTACTTC. The resulting protein is CASSGTGYYEQYF.